This T cell receptor beta chain was profiled in a study of T cell repertoires in cytomegalovirus infection. Overall study: The public TCR beta signatures pointed to both CMV infection and matching HLA type.

TCRdb reprocessed the reads with MiXCR, giving one entry per CDR3 protein. The sample consists of around 500,000 distinct CDR3 sequences, about 42% of them appearing once. On this clonotype: What it recognizes is unknown.

Study observations and caveats: HLA-C-restricted CMV clonotypes gave the most frequent clonotype in two of eight donors.

Germline CDR1 reads SGHTA; CDR2 reads FQGNSA. V lost 0 bases, J lost 5 bases, and 9 bases lay in between. The CDR3 has 14 amino acids. The V call is TRBV7-2, the J call TRBJ2-3; D may be TRBD1 (6 bases). The origin of this receptor is a human donor in good health (CMV status not recorded). Some clones in this sample may be carry-over from other donors' samples. The sample here was cultured PBMCs, taken from culture after CMV antigen stimulation. CDR3 DNA: TGTGCCAGCAGCTTAGCGGACAGTTTAGATACGCAGTATTTT. This gives the protein CASSLADSLDTQYF.